This T cell receptor (beta chain) was profiled in a study of cytomegalovirus exposure and HLA in healthy donors. Overall study context: The approximately 600 first-cohort repertoires shared a platform with the 110 or so validation repertoires, as reported in a later analysis.

Study-wide results and limits: As was reported, the classifier diagnosed cytomegalovirus status with high specificity and sensitivity.

The repertoire was sequenced with immunoSEQ multiplex PCR; TCRdb's copy has only in-frame clones and lacks some. The sample has 45,000 to 55,000 clones, 88% seen once. A remark on this clone: Its antigen remains unknown.

This TCR was recovered from a woman in her thirties in good health and CMV-seronegative. Sample: PBMCs.

CDR3 DNA sequence: TGCAGCGTCCGGACAGGGGCCCACGAGCAGTACTTC. Its protein is CSVRTGAHEQYF. The V and J genes are TRBV29-1 and TRBJ2-7, with TRBD1 matching 9 bases. CDR3 size: 12 residues. J lost 5 bases, V lost 6 bases, and 5 bases had no gene match. Germline values: CDR1 SQVTM, CDR2 ANQGSEA.